This is a list of T cell receptor beta chains from one sample in a study of preoperative IRX-2 immunotherapy in early breast cancer. Produced via immunoSEQ multiplex PCR; TCRdb's table is partial and in-frame only. The data hold roughly 25,000 clones, with 75% to 90% observed a single time. The source was tumor tissue, collected after IRX-2 immunotherapy. The receptors were gathered from a human donor with breast cancer. The CDR3 runs from the conserved cysteine through the conserved F or W. The D gene is left open where the match is weak. The size field is filled for only some rows; it gives once, few, many or a size class.

cdr3_aa | clone_size | d_call | v_call
CASSLDSNTGELFF | NA | NA | TRBV9
CASSSLGAQETQYF | NA | NA | TRBV5-6
CATSRDFRTGDGNEQFF | NA | NA | TRBV15
CASSLPRTVHNYGYTF | NA | NA | TRBV11-3
CASSDIASGSHEQYF | NA | TRBD2 | TRBV2
CASSTDLRAQPQHF | NA | NA | TRBV6-5
CASSWTSGTGELFF | NA | TRBD2 | TRBV6-6
CASSLTSKSNEQFF | once | TRBD2 | TRBV7-2
CASSIIFLQLTEAFF | NA | NA | TRBV19
CASSPGGRPNTEAFF | NA | NA | TRBV5-4
CASGPLGGGTGGYTF | NA | NA | TRBV12-5
CAWAGDSTNEKLFF | NA | NA | TRBV30
CASSMNPGGEQYF | NA | TRBD2 | TRBV19
CASSLGGTSAGEQYF | NA | TRBD2 | TRBV7-2
CASSARLAGATGELFF | NA | TRBD2 | TRBV11-3
CASSFSSYEQYF | NA | NA | TRBV5-4
CASSAPRDRNEQFF | NA | TRBD1 | TRBV27
CASSQVGGRVNTEAFF | NA | NA | TRBV4-1
CATSRLAGILGTQYF | NA | TRBD2 | TRBV15
CASSPGGRGTDTQYF | NA | TRBD2 | TRBV5-4
CSVERDKYEQYF | NA | NA | TRBV29-1
CASSSGTRSGYSPLHF | NA | NA | TRBV7-6
CASSPSGNTYEQYF | NA | NA | TRBV18
CASGGSGANVLTF | once | NA | TRBV10-2
CASSPFGGSMDEQYF | NA | NA | TRBV7-2
CASSYSDPPYEQYF | NA | NA | TRBV6-5
CASMWGPNTGELFF | NA | NA | TRBV19
CASTWTGLQETQYF | NA | TRBD1 | TRBV10-2
CSVGFRNTEAFF | once | NA | TRBV29-1
CASSQDGGGTEAFF | few | NA | TRBV4-3
CASTRGNEQFF | NA | NA | TRBV19